This paragraph covers one T cell receptor (beta chain) sequence. As yet, its antigen is unknown. This sample is drawn from a study of lymphopenia after photon versus proton radiotherapy. Whole-study findings and limits: Larger post-nadir TCR diversity loss correlated inversely with survival in deceased patients. After the lymphocyte nadir, photon-treated repertoires showed oligoclonal expansion, especially of CD8+ Temra cells.

Deletions cut 5 bases from V and 6 bases from J, with 16 bases between. Germline values: CDR1 SEHNR, CDR2 FQNEAQ (reference sequence). CDR3 length: 14 residues. Repertoires were generated with immunoSEQ multiplex PCR, while TCRdb's copy carries only in-frame clones and drops some. The top ten hold approximately 16% of the sample, which has about 39,000 clones, about 90% seen once. V usage is TRBV7-9 and J usage is TRBJ1-1; D is ambiguous. This TCR was sampled from a man aged 55-75 years with cholangiocarcinoma. Sequencing was performed on peripheral blood, taken from a patient treated with photon-based radiotherapy. The CDR3 coding sequence is TGTGCCAGCAGCCCCCTCGGGCTGTTGGCTGAAGCTTTCTTT. Its translation: CASSPLGLLAEAFF.